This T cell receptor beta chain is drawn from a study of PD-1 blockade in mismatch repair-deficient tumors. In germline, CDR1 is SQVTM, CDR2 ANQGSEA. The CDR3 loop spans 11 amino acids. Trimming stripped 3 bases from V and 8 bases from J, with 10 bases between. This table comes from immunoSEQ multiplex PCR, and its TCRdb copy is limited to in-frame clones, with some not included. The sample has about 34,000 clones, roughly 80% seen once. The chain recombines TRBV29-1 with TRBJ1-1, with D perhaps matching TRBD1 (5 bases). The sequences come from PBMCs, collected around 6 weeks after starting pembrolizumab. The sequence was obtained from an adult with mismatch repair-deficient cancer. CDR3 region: CSVERNREAFF. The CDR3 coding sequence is TGCAGCGTTGAGAGGAACAGGGAAGCTTTCTTT.